The 22 T cell receptor beta chains in this list originate from one sample, sequenced in a study of technical replicates of blood from several donors. TCRdb keeps only in-frame clones here, not all; method: immunoSEQ multiplex PCR. The sample lists approximately 70,000 clones, just over 90% occurring once. Sample: PBMCs. The receptors stem from a human donor in good health. Some clones in this sample may be carry-over from other donors' samples.

This sequence joins TRBV10-3 and TRBJ2-7, with TRBD1 matching 9 bases. The germline CDR1 and CDR2 sequences are ENHRY and SYGVKD. The CDR3 runs 13 residues. V shed 6 bases, J shed 4 bases, and the junction held 4 bases outside the gene matches. CDR3 region: CAISSTGGYEQYF. Here the CDR3 DNA reads TGTGCCATCAGCTCGACAGGGGGGTACGAGCAGTACTTC.

This sequence joins TRBV4-3 and TRBJ2-1; 8 nucleotides line up with TRBD2. CDR1 is LGHNA and CDR2 is YSLEER in the germline V gene. The junction had 8 bases not matched to a gene; V was cut back by 4 bases and J by 0 bases. The CDR3 runs 17 residues. This CDR3 is CASSLSSGTSSYNEQFF. In DNA form, the CDR3 reads TGCGCCAGCAGCCTATCATCCGGGACTAGCTCCTACAATGAGCAGTTCTTC.

V usage is TRBV6-4 and J usage is TRBJ2-3, with 12 nucleotides matching TRBD2. Losses at the gene ends were 3 bases for V and 0 bases for J; bases not matched to a gene: 1. Germline V gene sequence: CDR1 MRHNA, CDR2 SNTAGT. This CDR3 has 16 amino acids. The CDR3 DNA sequence: TGTGCCAGCAGTGAGACTAGCGGGAGTAGCACAGATACGCAGTATTTT. Its translation: CASSETSGSSTDTQYF.

This clone was detected only once. CDR3 in DNA: TGCGCCAGCAGCCAAGATATGGGGGCCATAACAGATACGCAGTATTTT. Encoded protein: CASSQDMGAITDTQYF. The genes are TRBV4-1 and TRBJ2-3, with D perhaps matching TRBD1 (6 bases). V shed 0 bases and J shed 3 bases, with 13 bases lying between them. The CDR3 length is 16 residues. Germline V gives CDR1 MGHRA, CDR2 YSYEKL.

The chain combines TRBV5-6 with TRBJ2-3; 14 nucleotides align to TRBD2. The V gene end was trimmed by 0 bases and the J gene end by 0 bases; junction bases not matched to a gene: 3. Germline CDR1 SGHDT, CDR2 YYEEEE. The CDR3 is 18 residues long. CDR3 sequence reads: CASSLVRLAGGSTDTQYF. As DNA, the CDR3 is TGTGCCAGCAGCTTGGTCCGACTAGCGGGGGGGAGCACAGATACGCAGTATTTT.

Here the CDR3 reads CASGLYGPLASGSDEQFF. CDR3 DNA sequence: TGTGCTAGTGGTTTGTACGGCCCTCTGGCTAGCGGGAGCGATGAGCAGTTCTTC. This chain links TRBV12-5 with TRBJ2-1, with 10 bases that match TRBD2. The CDR3 is made up of 18 amino acids. Germline values: CDR1 LGHNT, CDR2 FRNRAP. With 2 bases clipped from V and 8 bases from J, the junction kept 15 bases outside the gene matches.

V and J are TRBV5-6 and TRBJ2-1; a weak D match, TRBD1 (5 bases). Germline V gene data show CDR1 as SGHDT and CDR2 as YYEEEE. The V end lost 2 bases, the J end lost 5 bases, and 11 bases lay between the germline ends. The CDR3 has 14 residues. The CDR3 DNA reads TGTGCCAGCAGCTTCGGCGCCAGGGACAATGAGCAGTTCTTC. Encoded protein: CASSFGARDNEQFF.

V and J are TRBV7-2 and TRBJ1-4; D call uncertain. V was shortened by 1 base and J by 6 bases, with 15 bases between the two germline ends. This CDR3 is built from 16 residues. Germline-derived CDR1 and CDR2 are SGHTA and FQGNSA. Here the CDR3 reads CASSLGFSEQHEKLFF. In nucleotides, the CDR3 is TGTGCCAGCAGCTTAGGGTTTTCAGAACAGCATGAAAAACTGTTTTTT.

The V call is TRBV7-2, the J call TRBJ2-7, with D tentatively TRBD2 (6 bases). This CDR3 region has 16 residues. The V gene's germline CDR1 is SGHTA and CDR2 FQGNSA. Trimming removed 6 bases at V and 5 bases at J, with 23 bases between. The CDR3 here is CASRYRPSQGGDEQYF. Written as DNA, the CDR3 is TGTGCCAGCAGGTATCGACCGTCTCAAGGAGGGGACGAGCAGTACTTC.

V and J are TRBV19 and TRBJ1-4; D call uncertain. V lost 5 bases and J lost 8, with 15 bases in between. This CDR3 is 14 amino acids long. Germline V gives CDR1 LNHDA, CDR2 SQIVND (reference sequence). DNA of the CDR3: TGTGCCAGTAGTCCCCGCGGGGTCTGGGAAAAACTGTTTTTT. It yields the protein CASSPRGVWEKLFF. The entire variable domain, with the rest obtained from reference TRBV19 and TRBJ1-4, is as follows: DGGITQSPKYLFRKEGQNVTLSCEQNLNHDAMYWYRQDPGQGLRLIYYSQIVNDFQKGDIAEGYSVSREKKESFPLTVTSAQKNPTAFYLCASSPRGVWEKLFFGSGTQLSVL.

V and J are TRBV9 and TRBJ2-5; TRBD2 aligns across 7 bases. J was trimmed by 5 bases and V by 2 bases; bases with no gene match: 9. There are 15 residues in the CDR3. Per the germline V gene, CDR1 is SGDLS and CDR2 is YYNGEE. The CDR3 region is CASSVNLGGGETQYF. The CDR3 nucleotides are TGTGCCAGCAGCGTCAACCTCGGGGGAGGGGAGACCCAGTACTTC. The complete variable domain, with remaining parts taken from reference TRBV9 and TRBJ2-5, reads DSGVTQTPKHLITATGQRVTLRCSPRSGDLSVYWYQQSLDQGLQFLIQYYNGEERAKGNILERFSAQQFPDLHSELNLSSLELGDSALYFCASSVNLGGGETQYFGPGTRLLVL.

This clone occurred a few times. The gene calls are TRBV19 and TRBJ1-6, with 10 bases lining up with TRBD1. The CDR3 runs 15 residues. Germline V gene data show CDR1 as LNHDA and CDR2 as SQIVND (reference sequence). V trimming: 3 bases; J trimming: 9 bases; junction bases outside the gene matches: 5. The CDR3 sequence: CASSIGQGVRSPLHF. The CDR3 DNA is TGTGCCAGTAGTATTGGACAGGGGGTACGTTCACCCCTCCACTTT. The complete variable domain, with remaining parts taken from reference TRBV19 and TRBJ1-6, reads DGGITQSPKYLFRKEGQNVTLSCEQNLNHDAMYWYRQDPGQGLRLIYYSQIVNDFQKGDIAEGYSVSREKKESFPLTVTSAQKNPTAFYLCASSIGQGVRSPLHFGNGTRLTVT.

V and J are TRBV2 and TRBJ2-5; 13 bases agree with TRBD2. Germline loops: CDR1 SNHLY, CDR2 FYNNEI. This CDR3 is 19 amino acids long. Trimming took 2 bases from V and 1 from J; bases not matched to a gene: 10. The DNA for the CDR3 is TGTGCCAGCAGTGAATTCGGACTAGCGGGGGTTGGGTTCCAAGAGACCCAGTACTTC. Its translation is CASSEFGLAGVGFQETQYF.

This clone came up once. This chain links TRBV9 with TRBJ1-2, with D possibly matching TRBD1 (5 bases). CDR1 SGDLS and CDR2 YYNGEE come from the germline V gene. Trimming took 6 bases from V and 7 from J, leaving 22 bases between them. This CDR3 comprises 15 residues. CDR3 protein: CASTNGGRGHLGYTF. CDR3 DNA: TGTGCCAGCACTAACGGAGGGAGGGGCCATCTTGGCTACACCTTC.

V usage is TRBV28 and J usage is TRBJ1-3; no reliable D call. CDR1 and CDR2 (germline): MDHEN, SYDVKM. The CDR3 is made up of 13 amino acids. V lost 7 bases to trimming and J lost 0 bases, with 7 bases between them. DNA of the CDR3: TGTGCCAGCACCTTATTCTCTGGAAACACCATATATTTT. This gives the protein CASTLFSGNTIYF. Full variable domain (rest looked up from reference TRBV28 and TRBJ1-3): DVKVTQSSRYLVKRTGEKVFLECVQDMDHENMFWYRQDPGLGLRLIYFSYDVKMKEKGDIPEGYSVSREKKERFSLILESASTNQTSMYLCASTLFSGNTIYFGEGSWLTVV.

V usage is TRBV19 and J usage is TRBJ1-2, with D possibly TRBD1 on 5 matching bases. The V gene's germline CDR1 is LNHDA and CDR2 SQIVND (reference sequence). The CDR3 totals 14 residues. V was pared by 7 bases and J by 4 bases, with 16 bases between. Written as DNA, the CDR3 is TGTGCCAGTACTATTGTCGGGGGACCCTATGGCTACACCTTC. It translates to CASTIVGGPYGYTF.

DNA for the CDR3: TGTGCCAGCTCACAGACTAGCGGGACAGTAACAGATACGCAGTATTTT. Residues: CASSQTSGTVTDTQYF. The chain has TRBV18 and TRBJ2-3, with 11 nucleotides matching TRBD2. Per germline, CDR1 KGHSH and CDR2 LQKENI. The CDR3 covers 16 residues. V gave up 4 bases and J gave up 3 bases; unmatched junction bases: 6.

V gene TRBV1 combines with J gene TRBJ2-3; the DNA was not compared with TRBD1, the D call given in the table. TRBV1 is assigned pseudogene status. The CDR3 length is 17 residues. The DNA for the CDR3 is TGCACCAGCAGCCAAGAAGAGAGGACAGGAGGCACAGATACGCAGTATTTT. It yields the protein CTSSQEERTGGTDTQYF.

J is TRBJ1-2 and V is TRBV12-5; possible D gene TRBD1, 6 bases. There are 12 residues in the CDR3. From germline, CDR1 is LGHNT and CDR2 FRNRAP. The germline V and J ends were trimmed by 6 bases and 4 bases, with 9 bases remaining between them. Written as DNA, the CDR3 is TGTGCTAGTGGACAGGGTATCTATGGCTACACCTTC. Amino acids: CASGQGIYGYTF. Full variable domain (outside the CDR3, taken from reference TRBV12-5 and TRBJ1-2): DARVTQTPRHKVTEMGQEVTMRCQPILGHNTVFWYRQTMMQGLELLAYFRNRAPLDDSGMPKDRFSAEMPDATLATLKIQPSEPRDSAVYFCASGQGIYGYTFGSGTRLTVV.

This sequence joins TRBV30 and TRBJ1-3, with TRBD1 as a possible D gene (5 bases). CDR1 is GTSNPN and CDR2 is SVGIG in the germline V gene (reference sequence). With 4 bases removed from V and 4 bases from J, the gap between germline ends came to 23 bases. CDR3 length equals 17 residues. The CDR3 loop reads CAWTTAVGGLLGNTIYF. CDR3 nucleotide sequence: TGTGCCTGGACTACCGCCGTCGGGGGGTTGTTGGGAAACACCATATATTTT.

This clone is labeled medium-sized (0.01 to 0.1%). V and J are TRBV12-5 and TRBJ2-1; TRBD1 matches at 12 bases. Germline lookup yields CDR1 LGHNT and CDR2 FRNRAP. Unmatched junction bases numbered 8, after V lost 5 bases and J lost 6 bases. The CDR3 consists of 16 residues. This CDR3 is CASGDPGQGATNEQFF. The DNA for the CDR3 is TGTGCTAGTGGTGACCCGGGACAGGGGGCGACCAATGAGCAGTTCTTC.

The genes are TRBV5-6 and TRBJ2-5; perhaps TRBD1 as D (5 bases). From germline, CDR1 is SGHDT and CDR2 YYEEEE. This CDR3 contains 14 residues. The V and J ends lost 0 bases and 1 base respectively, with 7 bases between them. The CDR3, as DNA: TGTGCCAGCAGCTTGGGCAGGGCCCAAGAGACCCAGTACTTC. Translation gives CASSLGRAQETQYF.